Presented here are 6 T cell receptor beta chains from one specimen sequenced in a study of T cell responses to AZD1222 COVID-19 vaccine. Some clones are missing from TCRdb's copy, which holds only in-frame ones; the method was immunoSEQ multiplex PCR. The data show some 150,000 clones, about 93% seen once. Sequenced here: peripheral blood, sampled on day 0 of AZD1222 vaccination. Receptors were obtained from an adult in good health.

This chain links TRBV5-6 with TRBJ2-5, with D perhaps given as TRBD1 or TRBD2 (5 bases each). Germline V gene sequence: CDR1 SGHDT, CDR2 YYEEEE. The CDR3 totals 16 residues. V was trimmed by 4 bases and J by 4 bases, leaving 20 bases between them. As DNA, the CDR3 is TGTGCCAGCAGCGCAATACCGGTTGGGGGATTAGAGACCCAGTACTTC. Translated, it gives CASSAIPVGGLETQYF.

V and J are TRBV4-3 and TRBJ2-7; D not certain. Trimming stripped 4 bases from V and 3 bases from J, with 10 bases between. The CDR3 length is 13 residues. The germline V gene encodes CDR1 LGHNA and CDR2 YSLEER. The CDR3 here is CASSPGKGYEQYF. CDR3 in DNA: TGCGCCAGCAGCCCCGGAAAAGGCTACGAGCAGTACTTC.

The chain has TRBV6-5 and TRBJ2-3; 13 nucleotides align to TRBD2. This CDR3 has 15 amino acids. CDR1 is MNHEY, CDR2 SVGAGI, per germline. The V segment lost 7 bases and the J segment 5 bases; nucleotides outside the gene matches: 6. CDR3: CASKGRTSGGDTQYF. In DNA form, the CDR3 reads TGTGCCAGCAAGGGCAGGACTAGCGGGGGAGATACGCAGTATTTT.

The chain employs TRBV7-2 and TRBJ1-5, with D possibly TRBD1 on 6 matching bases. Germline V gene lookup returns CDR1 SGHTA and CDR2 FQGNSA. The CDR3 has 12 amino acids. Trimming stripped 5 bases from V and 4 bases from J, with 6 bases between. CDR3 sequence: CASSTGNQPQHF. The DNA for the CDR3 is TGTGCCAGCAGCACAGGGAATCAGCCCCAGCATTTT. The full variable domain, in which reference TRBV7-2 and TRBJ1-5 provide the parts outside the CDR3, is GAGVSQSPSNKVTEKGKDVELRCDPISGHTALYWYRQSLGQGLEFLIYFQGNSAPDKSGLPSDRFSAERTGGSVSTLTIQRTQQEDSAVYLCASSTGNQPQHFGDGTRLSIL.

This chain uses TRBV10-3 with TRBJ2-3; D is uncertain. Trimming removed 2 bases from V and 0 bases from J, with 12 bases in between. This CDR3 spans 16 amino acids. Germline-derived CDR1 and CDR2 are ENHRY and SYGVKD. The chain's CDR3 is CAISEMGGASTDTQYF. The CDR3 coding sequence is TGTGCCATCAGTGAGATGGGCGGCGCTAGCACAGATACGCAGTATTTT.

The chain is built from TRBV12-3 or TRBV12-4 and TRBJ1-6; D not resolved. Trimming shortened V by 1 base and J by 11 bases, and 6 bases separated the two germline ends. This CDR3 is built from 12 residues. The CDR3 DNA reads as TGTGCCAGCAGTTTAGTCCATCCACCCCTCCACTTT. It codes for CASSLVHPPLHF.